This T cell receptor beta chain was retrieved from a study of PD-1 blockade in classical Hodgkin lymphoma. Study conclusions and caveats: Newly diagnosed patients had diversity similar to the baseline diversity of complete responders. Newly diagnosed patients reportedly trailed healthy donors in baseline TCR diversity.

As for time point: cycle 4 day 1 (C4D1), after less than 7 weeks of nivolumab. Each and every patient relapsed after autologous stem cell transplantation, and patients got differing brentuximab vedotin exposure. Each best response was a complete response, a partial response or progressive disease. Points on this clone: Its antigen is as yet unknown.

V dropped 4 bases and J dropped 7 bases, with 1 base sitting between them. This CDR3 is built from 10 residues. From germline, CDR1 is MNHEY and CDR2 SVGAGI. The repertoire was sequenced with immunoSEQ multiplex PCR; TCRdb's copy has only in-frame clones and lacks some. In the table there are about 90,000 clones, about nine tenths of which are singletons. The genes are TRBV6-5 and TRBJ1-4; D gene ambiguous. This sequence originates from a human donor with classical Hodgkin lymphoma. The input for sequencing was peripheral blood mononuclear cells (PBMCs), taken before the fourth cycle of nivolumab. CDR3 DNA sequence: TGTGCCAGCAGTTCTGAAAAACTGTTTTTT. Translated, it gives CASSSEKLFF.